This T cell receptor (beta chain) was obtained from a study of blood T cell repertoires in COVID-19. Whole-study context: In each case, the material was cDNA or gDNA derived from T cells, B-cell-depleted T cells, or PBMCs.

The CDR3 totals 17 residues. V lost 3 bases, J lost 4 bases, and 15 bases stayed unmatched. Germline-derived CDR1 and CDR2 are MGHRA and YSYEKL. In the study's own analysis: It was from reference gene primer amplification that nucleated cell counts were estimated. Only in-frame clones appear in the TCRdb table, and some are missing; sequencing was by immunoSEQ multiplex PCR. That table supplies the V and J calls and clone size; D and trimming were determined from the DNA. The sample records about 150,000 clones, roughly 82% being singletons. The chain combines TRBV4-1 with TRBJ2-7; 7 nucleotides agree with TRBD1. This TCR was sampled from a woman between 45 and 60 years old in a cohort sampled during active or convalescent COVID-19. Sequenced sample: peripheral blood. The CDR3 here is CASSHQTIATGAYEQYF. Written as DNA, the CDR3 is TGCGCCAGCAGCCACCAAACGATTGCCACAGGGGCTTACGAGCAGTACTTC.